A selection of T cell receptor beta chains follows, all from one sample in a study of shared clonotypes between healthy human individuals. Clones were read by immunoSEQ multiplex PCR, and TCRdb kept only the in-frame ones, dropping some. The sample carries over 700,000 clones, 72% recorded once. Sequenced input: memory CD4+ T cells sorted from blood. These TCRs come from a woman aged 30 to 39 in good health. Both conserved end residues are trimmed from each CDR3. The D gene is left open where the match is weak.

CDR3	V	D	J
ASSPLEGMNTGELF	TRBV7-3	.	TRBJ2-2
ASSPSGTSYGYT	TRBV18	.	TRBJ1-2
ASRGTGKETQY	TRBV27	TRBD1	TRBJ2-5
ASSLVTGSNEKLF	TRBV7-2	TRBD1	TRBJ1-4
ASAMNTEAF	TRBV30	.	TRBJ1-1
ASIPGQSTKEAF	TRBV6-5	TRBD1	TRBJ1-1
ASRTRDRPTEAF	TRBV27	.	TRBJ1-1
ASRTSGTGGEQY	TRBV28	TRBD1	TRBJ2-7
ASSPPGLETQY	TRBV4-2	.	TRBJ2-5
ASSPQRVYGYT	TRBV19	.	TRBJ1-2
ASSSVKGGGAEAF	TRBV6-5	.	TRBJ1-1
ASSQASSSYNEQF	TRBV5-1	.	TRBJ2-1
ASSDGAGDLNEQF	TRBV6-4	TRBD2	TRBJ2-1
ASSPTGGTDTQY	TRBV6-4	.	TRBJ2-3
ASSVGPAGGTDTQY	TRBV9	TRBD2	TRBJ2-3
ASSTTAGASSYEQY	TRBV11-2	TRBD2	TRBJ2-7
SAGNWGEQY	TRBV20-1	.	TRBJ2-7
ASSLTVRTLYNEQF	TRBV11-2	.	TRBJ2-1
ASSLGRASYEQY	TRBV5-1	.	TRBJ2-7
ASSLLRGYEQY	TRBV4-1	.	TRBJ2-7
ASSSAGGSTGELF	TRBV28	TRBD1	TRBJ2-2
ASSIGFRTTRELEAF	TRBV19	.	TRBJ1-1
ASSTGLATDTGELF	TRBV5-1	TRBD2	TRBJ2-2
ASKGGPNEKLF	TRBV7-2	.	TRBJ1-4
ASSGVQETQY	TRBV18	.	TRBJ2-5
ASRREAREGEQY	TRBV6-7	.	TRBJ2-7
ASSSRTSGSGYEQY	TRBV7-9	TRBD2	TRBJ2-7
ASSLAWAPSEAF	TRBV28	.	TRBJ1-1
ASSWRAHFANRGAGELF	TRBV27	TRBD1	TRBJ2-2
ASSSQGASYNEQF	TRBV5-8	TRBD1	TRBJ2-1
ASSLRRGSGAF	TRBV7-3	.	TRBJ1-1
ASSLASGPGNTIY	TRBV7-9	.	TRBJ1-3
ASSSNQPQH	TRBV7-9	.	TRBJ1-5
ASSVGPGTGVTDTQY	TRBV25-1	TRBD1	TRBJ2-3
ASSQMVRGPQPQH	TRBV6-6	TRBD1	TRBJ1-5
ATGRLAATLADEQF	TRBV19	TRBD2	TRBJ2-1
ASSESPGLAGETQY	TRBV19	TRBD2	TRBJ2-5
SVHGGAATDTQY	TRBV29-1	.	TRBJ2-3
ASSPGGVDTEAF	TRBV27	.	TRBJ1-1
AIRSRDDNYEQY	TRBV10-3	.	TRBJ2-7
ASSSSGQVEQY	TRBV6-6	.	TRBJ2-7
ASSVINRGEKLF	TRBV2	.	TRBJ1-4
ASSLSLNEDEQF	TRBV27	.	TRBJ2-1
ASSVGDYPFNEQF	TRBV9	TRBD2	TRBJ2-1
ASSLPGMDTEAF	TRBV5-6	.	TRBJ1-1
ASSFGRGVGAF	TRBV11-1	.	TRBJ1-1
ASSLSAGNYGYT	TRBV28	.	TRBJ1-2
ASSDGGRSMGQY	TRBV25-1	.	TRBJ2-7
ASIQKGQYKVKGNTIY	TRBV7-6	.	TRBJ1-3
ASSLAPGLAGITGELF	TRBV5-1	TRBD2	TRBJ2-2
ASSPDTAGTEAF	TRBV5-1	.	TRBJ1-1
ASSDPGLAGIGELF	TRBV28	TRBD2	TRBJ2-2
ASRAGVGYGYT	TRBV2	.	TRBJ1-2
ASSLQDSSTDTQY	TRBV6-5	.	TRBJ2-3